This TCR beta chain originates from a study of T cell responses to AZD1222 COVID-19 vaccine. Study-wide results and caveats: Of the AZD1222 recipients, only 5 or 6 were seropositive at baseline. After the peak T cell response, and only then, were repertoires sampled.

The assay was immunoSEQ multiplex PCR, and TCRdb's table has in-frame clones only and misses some. The profile shows 150,000 or so clones, about 90% of them singletons. The CDR3 is 12 amino acids. Germline-derived CDR1 and CDR2 are SGHTA and FQGNSA. V shed 5 bases, J shed 8 bases, and the junction held 2 bases outside the gene matches. Details on this clone: Its target is unknown.

The gene calls are TRBV7-2 and TRBJ1-4, with 7 nucleotides matching TRBD1. The specimen was peripheral blood, collected on day 0 of AZD1222 vaccination. The sequence was collected from an adult in good health. CDR3 loop: CASSPDREKLFF. Written as DNA, the CDR3 is TGTGCCAGCAGCCCGGACAGGGAAAAACTGTTTTTT.